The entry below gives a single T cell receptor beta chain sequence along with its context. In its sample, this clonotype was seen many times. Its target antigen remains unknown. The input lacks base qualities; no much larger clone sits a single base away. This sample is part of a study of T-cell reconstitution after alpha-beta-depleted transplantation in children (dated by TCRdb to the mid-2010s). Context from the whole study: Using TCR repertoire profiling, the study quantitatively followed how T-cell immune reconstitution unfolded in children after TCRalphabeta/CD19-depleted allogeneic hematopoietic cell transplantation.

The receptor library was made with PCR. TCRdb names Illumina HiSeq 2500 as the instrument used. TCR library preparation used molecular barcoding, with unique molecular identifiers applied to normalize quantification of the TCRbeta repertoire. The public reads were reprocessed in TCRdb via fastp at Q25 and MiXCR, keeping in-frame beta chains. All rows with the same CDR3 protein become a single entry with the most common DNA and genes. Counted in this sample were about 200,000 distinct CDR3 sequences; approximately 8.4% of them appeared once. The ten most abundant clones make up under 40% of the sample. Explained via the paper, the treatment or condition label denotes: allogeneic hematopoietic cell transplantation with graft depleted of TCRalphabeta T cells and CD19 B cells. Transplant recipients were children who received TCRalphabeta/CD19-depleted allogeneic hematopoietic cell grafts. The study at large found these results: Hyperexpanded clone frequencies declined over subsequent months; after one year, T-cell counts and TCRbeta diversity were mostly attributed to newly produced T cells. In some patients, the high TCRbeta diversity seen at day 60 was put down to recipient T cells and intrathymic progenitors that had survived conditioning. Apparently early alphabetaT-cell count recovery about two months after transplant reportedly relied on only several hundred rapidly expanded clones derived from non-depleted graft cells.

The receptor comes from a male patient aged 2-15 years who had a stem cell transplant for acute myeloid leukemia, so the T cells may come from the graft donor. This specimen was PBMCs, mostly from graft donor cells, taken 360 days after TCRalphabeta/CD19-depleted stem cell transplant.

Here the CDR3 is given as CASRGAAEETQYF. The base sequence is TGTGCCAGCAGAGGAGCGGCAGAAGAGACCCAGTACTTC. The sequence is built from TRBV12-3 or TRBV12-4 and TRBJ2-5; TRBD2 is a possible D gene, resting on 5 matching bases. From the cysteine through the phenylalanine, the CDR3 covers 13 amino acids. Only the CDR3 portion is preserved as DNA: 39 bases, with reading frame beginning at the first base. Cut back by 6 bases and 3 bases, the V and J ends lie 11 bases apart.